This T cell receptor beta chain was profiled in a study of cytomegalovirus exposure and HLA in healthy donors (dated 2017 in TCRdb). In the study overall: A later analysis indicated that the 100 to 150 validation repertoires were generated on the platform also employed for the roughly 730 repertoires of the first cohort. The study aimed to test whether cataloging public T cell receptors could reveal signatures of past pathogen exposure. In addition to the first cohort of around 670 subjects, a separate validation cohort of approximately 130 different subjects was used. To predict cytomegalovirus infection status, the study brought together high-throughput TCR immunosequencing, statistical association of individual TCRs with disease status, and machine learning. Here is what the overall study found, with its caveats: In the study, approximately 150 TCR beta chains were listed as associated with cytomegalovirus. In vitro tests confirmed that three of the cytomegalovirus-associated TCR beta chains recognize cytomegalovirus antigens. It was suggested by the authors that the approach could potentially be generalized to other disease states and immunological phenotypes. Across donors, most TCR sequences were observed very rarely, whereas some public TCRs were present in many individuals. The classifier was reported to diagnose cytomegalovirus status with high specificity and sensitivity in both the original and validation cohorts. The validation cohort had no HLA typing available for a later analysis, so co-occurrence within that cohort was assessed over all 120 or so repertoires. In a later analysis, TCRs clustered in the first cohort were found to also tend to co-occur in the 120 or so validation repertoires, with approximately 94% of cluster scores above 0.

Measured from the cysteine to the phenylalanine, the CDR3 is 14 residues long. The sequence is cut down to CDR3 DNA, 42 bases in frame from base 1. V lost 7 bases and J lost 1 base; the stretch between them is 11 bases long. CDR1 SGHRS and CDR2 YFSETQ are derived from the germline V gene. Separate from the approximately 700-subject first cohort, the validation cohort of 95 to 150 subjects was the group to which the donors belonged. Points on this clone: This clone's antigen is unknown. Base qualities are not recorded, but no much larger clone differs from it by a single base.

Library construction relied on the immunoSEQ multiplex PCR assay. Turning to the authors' computational methods: To diagnose cytomegalovirus status from the catalog of TCR beta chain sequences, a statistical classification framework was built. The table was pulled from immuneACCESS by TCRdb, which kept in-frame rearrangements only. Such tables lose some clones; where checked, under half of the loss comes from unresolved V genes, and the rest has no known cause. V and J calls and clone size are given by that table; D and trimming were obtained from the DNA. In this sample the table shows 150,000 to 250,000 clones, roughly 88% of which occur a single time. The leading ten clones occupy roughly 13% of the sample.

The sequenced sample consisted of PBMCs. The sequence joins TRBV5-1 to TRBJ2-2; TRBD1 is perhaps the D gene, given 6 matching bases. This TCR derives from a woman aged 25 to 39 in good health and CMV-seropositive. For the CDR3, the sequence is CASGNRENTGELFF. The DNA is as follows: TGCGCCAGCGGTAACAGGGAGAACACCGGGGAGCTGTTTTTT. Here the CDR3 is joined to the reference TRBV5-1 and TRBJ2-2 genes, and the full variable domain is: KAGVTQTPRYLIKTRGQQVTLSCSPISGHRSVSWYQQTPGQGLQFLFEYFSETQRNKGNFPGRFSGRQFSNSRSEMNVSTLELGDSALYLCASGNRENTGELFFGEGSRLTVL.